This entry lists 8 T cell receptor beta chains sequenced from one sample in a study of CD8+CD57+ T cells in acquired aplastic anemia. CDR3 and TCR beta VDJ profiling relied on genomic DNA as the template. TCRdb processed the reads anew with MiXCR; each CDR3 protein has one entry. The data hold about 98,000 distinct CDR3 sequences, with 65% to 70% observed a single time. CD8+CD57+ cell expansion had been shown by flow cytometry in patients chosen for sequencing. The sequenced sample was sorted CD4+, CD8+, or CD8+CD57+ T cells (not recorded which) from PBMCs. The receptors come from a human donor with aplastic anemia.

As DNA, the CDR3 is TGTGCCAGCAGTCGGGACAATCTTCCCGATGTTCAGTACTTC. It is translated as CASSRDNLPDVQYF. The chain combines TRBV2 with TRBJ2-4; D perhaps matches TRBD1 (6 bases). With 5 bases removed from V and 11 bases from J, the gap between germline ends came to 19 bases. This CDR3 comprises 14 residues. CDR1 SNHLY and CDR2 FYNNEI come from the germline V gene.

The chain combines TRBV4-2 with TRBJ2-1; perhaps TRBD2 as D (6 bases). This CDR3 is built from 16 residues. Germline CDR1 LGHNA, CDR2 YNFKEQ. V was shortened by 4 bases and J by 7 bases, with 20 bases between the two germline ends. CDR3 loop: CASSPSPAPGENEQFF. The CDR3 nucleotides are TGTGCCAGCAGCCCCTCGCCAGCCCCGGGGGAAAATGAGCAGTTCTTC.

This clonotype was observed a few times. The V and J genes are TRBV7-8 and TRBJ1-6, with 7 positions matching TRBD1. Germline V lookup: CDR1 SGHVS, CDR2 FQNEAQ. The CDR3 is 14 amino acids. V dropped 3 bases and J dropped 10; count of bases not matched to a gene: 6. CDR3 sequence (DNA): TGTGCCAGCAGCTTGACAGGGCAAGGCTCACCCCTCCACTTT. It encodes CASSLTGQGSPLHF.

This clonotype occurred once. Because the CDR3 is missing its conserved closing phenylalanine or tryptophan, this is likely a read error. The rearrangement joins TRBV2 to TRBJ2-3; no reliable D call. Germline V gene data show CDR1 as SNHLY and CDR2 as FYNNEI. The V gene lost 4 bases and the J gene lost 2 bases, with 7 bases spanning the gap. The length of the CDR3 is 13 residues. CDR3 DNA sequence: TGTGCCAGCAGTGTTGGGGTCACAGATACGCAGTATCTT. Protein product: CASSVGVTDTQYL.

The chain joins TRBV6-1 to TRBJ2-7; 7 bases fit TRBD2. The V gene's germline CDR1 is MNHNS and CDR2 SASEGT. The J segment lost 1 base and the V segment lost 6 bases, leaving 9 bases of the junction unmatched. CDR3 length: 15 amino acids. The CDR3 region has the DNA TGTGCCAGCAGCCAAGCTAGCGGTAAATCCTACGAGCAGTACTTC. Translating gives CASSQASGKSYEQYF.

The V gene is TRBV20-1, the J gene TRBJ2-3; D gene ambiguous. CDR3 length: 14 amino acids. Per germline, CDR1 DFQATT and CDR2 SNEGSKA (reference sequence). V was trimmed by 6 bases and J by 1 base, leaving 14 bases between them. The CDR3 here is CSAGDFPGTDTQYF. The CDR3 nucleotides read TGCAGTGCCGGAGACTTTCCTGGCACAGATACGCAGTATTTT.

The chain is built from TRBV20-1 and TRBJ1-2; 8 bases match TRBD1. Germline CDR1 reads DFQATT; CDR2 reads SNEGSKA (reference sequence). After removal of 2 bases from V and 4 bases from J, the junction contained 6 bases not matched to a gene. This CDR3 has 14 amino acids. This CDR3 is CSARQGASLYGYTF. The CDR3 DNA is TGCAGTGCTAGACAGGGGGCCTCCCTCTATGGCTACACCTTC.

The chain joins TRBV20-1 to TRBJ2-1; 9 positions agree with TRBD1. This CDR3 has 16 residues. Germline V gives CDR1 DFQATT, CDR2 SNEGSKA (reference sequence). Germline trimming cut 5 bases from V and 10 bases from J; bases unmatched to any gene: 18. This CDR3 reads CSARRGTGSTIPEQFF. CDR3 in DNA: TGCAGTGCTCGGAGAGGGACAGGGTCAACCATCCCCGAGCAGTTCTTC.